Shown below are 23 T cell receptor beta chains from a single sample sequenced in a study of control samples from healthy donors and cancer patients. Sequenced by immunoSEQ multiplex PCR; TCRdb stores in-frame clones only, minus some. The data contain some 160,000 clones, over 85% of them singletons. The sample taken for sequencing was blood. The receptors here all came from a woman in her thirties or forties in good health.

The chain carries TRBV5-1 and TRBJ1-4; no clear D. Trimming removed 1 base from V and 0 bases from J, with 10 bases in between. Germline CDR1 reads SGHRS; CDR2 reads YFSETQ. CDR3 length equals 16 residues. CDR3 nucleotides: TGCGCCAGCAGCTTGATGTACTCTGCAACTAATGAAAAACTGTTTTTT. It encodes CASSLMYSATNEKLFF.

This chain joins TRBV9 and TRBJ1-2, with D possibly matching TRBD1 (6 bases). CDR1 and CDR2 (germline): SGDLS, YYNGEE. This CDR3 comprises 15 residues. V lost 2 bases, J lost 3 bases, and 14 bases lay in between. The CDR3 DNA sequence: TGTGCCAGCAGCGTGTCGGGGGCGTCTGACTATGGCTACACCTTC. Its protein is CASSVSGASDYGYTF.

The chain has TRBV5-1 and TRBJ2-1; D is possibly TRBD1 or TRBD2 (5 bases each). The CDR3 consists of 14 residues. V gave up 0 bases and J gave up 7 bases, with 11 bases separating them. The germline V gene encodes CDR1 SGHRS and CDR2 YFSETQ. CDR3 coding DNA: TGCGCCAGCAGCTTGGGGGGGATGATAAATGAGCAGTTCTTC. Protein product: CASSLGGMINEQFF.

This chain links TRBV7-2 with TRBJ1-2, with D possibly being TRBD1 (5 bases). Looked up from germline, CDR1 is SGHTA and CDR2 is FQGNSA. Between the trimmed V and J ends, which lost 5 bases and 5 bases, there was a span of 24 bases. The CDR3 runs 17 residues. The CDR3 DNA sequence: TGTGCCAGCAGCAAAAGCGGGACTCTCTATGGGGGATATGGCTACACCTTC. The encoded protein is CASSKSGTLYGGYGYTF.

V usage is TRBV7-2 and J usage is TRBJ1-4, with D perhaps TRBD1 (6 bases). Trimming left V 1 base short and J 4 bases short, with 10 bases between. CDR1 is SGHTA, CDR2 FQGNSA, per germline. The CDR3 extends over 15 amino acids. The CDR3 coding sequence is TGTGCCAGCAGCTTAGTTGCAGGGGATAATGAAAAACTGTTTTTT. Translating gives CASSLVAGDNEKLFF.

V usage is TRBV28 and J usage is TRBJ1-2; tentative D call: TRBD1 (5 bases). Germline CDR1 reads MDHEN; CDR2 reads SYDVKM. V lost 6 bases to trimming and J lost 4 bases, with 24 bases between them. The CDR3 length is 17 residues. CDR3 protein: CASRGTSGRTTRYGYTF. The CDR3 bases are TGTGCCAGCAGGGGCACGTCGGGACGGACCACTCGCTATGGCTACACCTTC.

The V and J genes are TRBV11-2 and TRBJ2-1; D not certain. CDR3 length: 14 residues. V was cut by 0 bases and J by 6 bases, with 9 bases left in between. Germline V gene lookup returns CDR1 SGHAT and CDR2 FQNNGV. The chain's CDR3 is CASSLDVASNEQFF. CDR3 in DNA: TGTGCCAGCAGCTTAGATGTCGCGAGCAATGAGCAGTTCTTC.

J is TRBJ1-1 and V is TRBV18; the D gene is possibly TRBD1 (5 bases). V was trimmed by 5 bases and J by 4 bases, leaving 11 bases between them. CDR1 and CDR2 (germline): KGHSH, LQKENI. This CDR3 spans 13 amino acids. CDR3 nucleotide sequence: TGTGCCAGCTCAGAACTGGGGGGCACTGAAGCTTTCTTT. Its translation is CASSELGGTEAFF.

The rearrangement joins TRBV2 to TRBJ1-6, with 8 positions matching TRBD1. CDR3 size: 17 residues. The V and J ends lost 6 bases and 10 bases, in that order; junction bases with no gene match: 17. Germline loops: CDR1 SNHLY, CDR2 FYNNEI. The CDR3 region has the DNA TGTGCCAGCAGCAGGGAGTTGGGGACAGGAGAATCCTCACCCCTCCACTTT. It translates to CASSRELGTGESSPLHF.

CDR3 protein: CASSLTQNTEAFF. The CDR3 nucleotides are TGTGCCAGCAGCTTAACCCAAAACACTGAAGCTTTCTTT. V is TRBV11-2 and J is TRBJ1-1; D gene unclear. CDR1 is SGHAT and CDR2 is FQNNGV in the germline V gene. The CDR3 contains 13 residues. Trimming took 2 bases from V and 2 from J, leaving 6 bases between them.

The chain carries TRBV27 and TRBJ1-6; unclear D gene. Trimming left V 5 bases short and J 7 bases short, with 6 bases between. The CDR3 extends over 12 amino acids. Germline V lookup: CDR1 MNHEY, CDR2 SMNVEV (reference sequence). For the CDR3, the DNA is TGTGCCAGCAGTCCTGTGAATTCACCCCTCCACTTT. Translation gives CASSPVNSPLHF.

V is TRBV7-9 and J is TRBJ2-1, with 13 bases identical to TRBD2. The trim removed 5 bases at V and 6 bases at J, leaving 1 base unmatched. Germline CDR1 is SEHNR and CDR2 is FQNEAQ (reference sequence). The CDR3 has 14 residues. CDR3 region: CASSRTSGSNEQFF. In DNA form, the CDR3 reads TGTGCCAGCAGCCGGACTAGCGGGAGCAATGAGCAGTTCTTC.

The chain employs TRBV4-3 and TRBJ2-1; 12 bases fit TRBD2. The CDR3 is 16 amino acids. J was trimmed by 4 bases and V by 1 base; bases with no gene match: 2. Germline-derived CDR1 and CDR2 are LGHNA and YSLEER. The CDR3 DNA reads TGCGCCAGCAGCCAAGGCACTAGCGGGAGGTACAATGAGCAGTTCTTC. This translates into CASSQGTSGRYNEQFF.

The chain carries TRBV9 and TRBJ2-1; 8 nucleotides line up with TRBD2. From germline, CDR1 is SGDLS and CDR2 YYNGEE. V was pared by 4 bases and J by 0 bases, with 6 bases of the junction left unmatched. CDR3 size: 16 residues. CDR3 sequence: CASSRGGMSSYNEQFF. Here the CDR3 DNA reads TGTGCCAGCAGCCGGGGGGGTATGAGCTCCTACAATGAGCAGTTCTTC.

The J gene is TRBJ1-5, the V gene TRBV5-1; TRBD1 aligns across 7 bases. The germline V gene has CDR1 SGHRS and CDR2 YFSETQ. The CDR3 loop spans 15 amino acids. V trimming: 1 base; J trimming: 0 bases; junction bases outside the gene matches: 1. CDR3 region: CASSLTGDSNQPQHF. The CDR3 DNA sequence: TGCGCCAGCAGCTTGACAGGGGATAGCAATCAGCCCCAGCATTTT.

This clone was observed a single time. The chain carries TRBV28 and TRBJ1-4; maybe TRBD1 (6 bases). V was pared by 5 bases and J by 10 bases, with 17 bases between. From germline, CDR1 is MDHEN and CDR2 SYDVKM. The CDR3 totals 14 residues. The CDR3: CASSTGLKEGKLFF. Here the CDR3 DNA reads TGTGCCAGCAGTACAGGGCTGAAAGAGGGAAAACTGTTTTTT.

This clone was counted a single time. CDR3 loop: CASSDGSFYGYTF. The CDR3 bases are TGTGCCAGCAGTGACGGGAGTTTCTATGGCTACACCTTC. The chain combines TRBV27 with TRBJ1-2; D unclear. CDR3 length: 13 amino acids. Germline V lookup: CDR1 MNHEY, CDR2 SMNVEV (reference sequence). The germline V and J ends were trimmed by 5 bases and 4 bases, with 11 bases remaining between them.

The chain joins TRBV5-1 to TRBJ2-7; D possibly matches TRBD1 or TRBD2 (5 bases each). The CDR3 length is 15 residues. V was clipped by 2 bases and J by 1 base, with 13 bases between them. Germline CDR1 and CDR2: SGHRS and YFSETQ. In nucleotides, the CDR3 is TGCGCCAGCAGCTTTCGGGACGGACTTTCCTACGAGCAGTACTTC. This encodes CASSFRDGLSYEQYF.

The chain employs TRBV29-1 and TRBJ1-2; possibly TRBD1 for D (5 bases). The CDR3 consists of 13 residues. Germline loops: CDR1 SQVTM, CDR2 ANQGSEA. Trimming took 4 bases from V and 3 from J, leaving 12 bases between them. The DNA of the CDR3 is TGCAGCGTTGGGGGGAGAGGGGACTATGGCTACACCTTC. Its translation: CSVGGRGDYGYTF.

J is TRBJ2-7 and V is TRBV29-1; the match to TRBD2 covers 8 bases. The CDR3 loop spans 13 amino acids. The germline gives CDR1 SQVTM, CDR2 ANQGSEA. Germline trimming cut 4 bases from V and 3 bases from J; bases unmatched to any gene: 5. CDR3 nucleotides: TGCAGCGTTGGCGGGGGGAGCATCTACGAGCAGTACTTC. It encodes CSVGGGSIYEQYF.

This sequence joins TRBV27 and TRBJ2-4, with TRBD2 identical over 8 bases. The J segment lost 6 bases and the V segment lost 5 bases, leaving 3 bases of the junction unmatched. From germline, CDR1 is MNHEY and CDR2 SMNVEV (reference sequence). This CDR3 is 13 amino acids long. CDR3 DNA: TGTGCCAGCAGTCTCGGGAGGGGAAACATTCAGTACTTC. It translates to CASSLGRGNIQYF.

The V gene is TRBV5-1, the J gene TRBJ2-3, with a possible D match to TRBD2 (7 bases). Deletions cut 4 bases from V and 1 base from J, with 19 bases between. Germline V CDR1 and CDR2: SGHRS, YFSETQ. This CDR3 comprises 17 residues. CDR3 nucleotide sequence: TGCGCCAGCAGCCTCGGGGCGGGGGCCACACGCACAGATACGCAGTATTTT. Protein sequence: CASSLGAGATRTDTQYF.

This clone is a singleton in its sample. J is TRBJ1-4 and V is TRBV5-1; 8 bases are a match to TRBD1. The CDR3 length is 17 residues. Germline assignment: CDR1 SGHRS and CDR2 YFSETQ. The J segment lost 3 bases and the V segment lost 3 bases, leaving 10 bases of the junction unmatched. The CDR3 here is CASSSLGRGQANEKLFF. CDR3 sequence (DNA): TGCGCCAGCAGCTCTTTGGGCAGGGGGCAAGCTAATGAAAAACTGTTTTTT.